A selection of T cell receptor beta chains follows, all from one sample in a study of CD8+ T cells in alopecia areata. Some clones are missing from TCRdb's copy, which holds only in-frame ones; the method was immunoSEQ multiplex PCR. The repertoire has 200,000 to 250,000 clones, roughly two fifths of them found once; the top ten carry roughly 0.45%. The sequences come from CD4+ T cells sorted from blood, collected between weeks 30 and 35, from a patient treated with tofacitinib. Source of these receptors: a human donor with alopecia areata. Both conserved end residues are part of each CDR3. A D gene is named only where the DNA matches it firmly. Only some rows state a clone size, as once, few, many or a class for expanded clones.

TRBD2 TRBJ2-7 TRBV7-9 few CASSAVLAVIYEQYF TGTGCCAGCAGCGCCGTACTAGCGGTGATCTACGAGCAGTACTTC
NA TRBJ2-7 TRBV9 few CASSVVPGGAEQYF TGTGCCAGCAGCGTAGTGCCAGGGGGGGCCGAGCAGTACTTC
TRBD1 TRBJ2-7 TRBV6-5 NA CAVQGARYEQYF TGTGCCGTACAGGGGGCTCGATACGAGCAGTACTTC
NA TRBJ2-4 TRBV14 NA CPPWTAKNIQYF TGTCCTCCCTGGACAGCTAAAAACATTCAGTACTTC
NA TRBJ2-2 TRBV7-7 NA CASSNTANNGELFF TGTGCCAGCAGTAATACGGCTAATAACGGGGAGCTGTTTTTT
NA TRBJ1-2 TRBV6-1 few CASSEMVLSVYGYTF TGTGCCAGCAGTGAAATGGTGCTATCCGTCTATGGCTACACCTTC
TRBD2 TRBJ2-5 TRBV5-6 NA CASSWTSGRALRGGQYF TGTGCCAGCAGCTGGACTAGCGGGAGGGCCCTCAGAGGTGGCCAGTACTTC
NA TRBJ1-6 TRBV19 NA CASSLGGARNSPLHF TGTGCCAGTAGCCTAGGGGGGGCACGTAATTCACCCCTCCACTTT
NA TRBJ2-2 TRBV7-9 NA CASLSPRNTGELFF TGTGCCAGCCTTTCTCCGCGGAACACCGGGGAGCTGTTTTTT
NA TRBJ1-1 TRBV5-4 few CASSLEGAEAFF TGTGCCAGCAGCTTGGAGGGAGCTGAAGCTTTCTTT
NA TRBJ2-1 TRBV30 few CAWSGWRNEQFF TGTGCCTGGAGTGGGTGGAGAAATGAGCAGTTCTTC
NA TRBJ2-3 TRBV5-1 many CASSSTSSSTDTQYF TGCGCCAGCAGCTCAACATCATCTAGCACAGATACGCAGTATTTT
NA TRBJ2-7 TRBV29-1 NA CSAELQRTPYEQYF TGCAGCGCCGAACTACAGCGGACCCCCTACGAGCAGTACTTC
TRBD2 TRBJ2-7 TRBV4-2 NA CASSQVGGSSYEQYF TGTGCCAGCAGCCAAGTTGGCGGGAGCTCCTACGAGCAGTACTTC
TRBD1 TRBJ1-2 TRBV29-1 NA CSVEGTGDYGYTF TGCAGCGTTGAGGGGACAGGGGACTATGGCTACACCTTC
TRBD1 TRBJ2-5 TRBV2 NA CASSDSGTGLGETQYF TGTGCCAGCAGTGACTCCGGGACAGGGCTCGGTGAGACCCAGTACTTC
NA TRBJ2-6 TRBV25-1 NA CASRTGSGANVLTF TGTGCCAGCAGAACAGGGTCTGGGGCCAACGTCCTGACTTTC
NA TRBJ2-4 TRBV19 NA CASSMWGNENIQYF TGTGCCAGTAGTATGTGGGGGAACGAAAACATTCAGTACTTC
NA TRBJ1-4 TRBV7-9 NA CASSLGLWTNEKLFF TGTGCCAGCAGCTTAGGCCTATGGACGAATGAAAAACTGTTTTTT
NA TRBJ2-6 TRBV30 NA CAWKGMSGANVLTF TGTGCCTGGAAGGGTATGTCTGGGGCCAACGTCCTGACTTTC
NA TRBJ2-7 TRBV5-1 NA CASSPDGFSSYEQYF TGCGCCAGCAGCCCCGACGGGTTCAGCTCCTACGAGCAGTACTTC
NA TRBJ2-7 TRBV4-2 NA CASSQERHPPHEQYF TGTGCCAGCAGCCAAGAGCGGCACCCCCCCCACGAGCAGTACTTC
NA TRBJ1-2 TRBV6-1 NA CASSEAAGIRVNYGYTF TGTGCCAGCAGTGAAGCGGCAGGGATTAGGGTGAACTATGGCTACACCTTC
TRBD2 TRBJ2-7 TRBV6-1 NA CASSGNGRALDEQYF TGTGCCAGCAGTGGTAACGGGAGGGCCCTGGACGAGCAGTACTTC